These T cell receptor beta chains were read from a single sample in a study of blood T cell repertoires in COVID-19. Here immunoSEQ multiplex PCR was the method, and the copy in TCRdb shows in-frame clones only, minus some. Of about 100,000 clones listed, 70% to 80% are singletons. Sequences were obtained from peripheral blood. The receptors were sampled from a woman of 80 years or more with active or convalescent COVID-19. Each CDR3 is given with its conserved first and last residue. A D gene is named only where the DNA matches it firmly. Some rows have no size entry. The others give once, few or many, or a class for an expanded clone.

v_gene: TRBV21-1
abundance: -
len: 13
d_gene: -
j_gene: TRBJ1-5
CDR3aa: CASSKGGKQPQHF
CDR3nt: TGTGCCAGCAGCAAGGGGGGAAAGCAGCCCCAGCATTTT

v_gene: TRBV11-3
abundance: -
len: 14
d_gene: -
j_gene: TRBJ2-7
CDR3aa: CASSLIQAKYEQYF
CDR3nt: TGTGCCAGCAGCTTAATTCAGGCTAAATACGAGCAGTACTTC

v_gene: TRBV19
abundance: -
len: 15
d_gene: TRBD1
j_gene: TRBJ1-1
CDR3aa: CASRVGQGANTEAFF
CDR3nt: TGTGCCAGTAGGGTAGGACAGGGGGCGAACACTGAAGCTTTCTTT

v_gene: TRBV29-1
abundance: -
len: 13
d_gene: TRBD1
j_gene: TRBJ1-1
CDR3aa: CSGEQGSGTEAFF
CDR3nt: TGCAGCGGTGAACAGGGGTCGGGCACTGAAGCTTTCTTT

v_gene: TRBV28
abundance: -
len: 15
d_gene: TRBD1
j_gene: TRBJ2-7
CDR3aa: CASSPRGRTFYEQYF
CDR3nt: TGTGCCAGCAGTCCCAGGGGGAGAACCTTTTACGAGCAGTACTTC

v_gene: TRBV5-1
abundance: -
len: 13
d_gene: -
j_gene: TRBJ2-5
CDR3aa: CASSLDVLETQYF
CDR3nt: TGCGCCAGCAGCTTGGACGTACTAGAGACCCAGTACTTC

v_gene: TRBV11-2
abundance: once
len: 15
d_gene: TRBD2
j_gene: TRBJ2-1
CDR3aa: CASSLTSGTYNEQFF
CDR3nt: TGTGCCAGCAGCTTAACTAGCGGTACTTACAATGAGCAGTTCTTC

v_gene: TRBV28
abundance: -
len: 15
d_gene: -
j_gene: TRBJ2-2
CDR3aa: CASRPDRYHTGELFF
CDR3nt: TGTGCCAGCAGGCCTGACAGATACCACACCGGGGAGCTGTTTTTT

v_gene: TRBV10-3
abundance: -
len: 13
d_gene: -
j_gene: TRBJ2-2
CDR3aa: CATQGSFAGELFF
CDR3nt: TGTGCCACCCAGGGGAGTTTCGCCGGGGAGCTGTTTTTT

v_gene: TRBV28
abundance: once
len: 14
d_gene: TRBD1
j_gene: TRBJ2-7
CDR3aa: CASSPHGTGHEQYF
CDR3nt: TGTGCCAGCAGTCCCCACGGGACAGGGCACGAGCAGTACTTC

v_gene: TRBV4-1
abundance: -
len: 14
d_gene: -
j_gene: TRBJ2-2
CDR3aa: CASSRAEEGGELFF
CDR3nt: TGCGCCAGCAGCCGGGCAGAAGAGGGCGGGGAGCTGTTTTTT

v_gene: TRBV5-1
abundance: -
len: 14
d_gene: -
j_gene: TRBJ2-7
CDR3aa: CASSLGGPQTEQYF
CDR3nt: TGCGCCAGCAGCTTGGGGGGCCCCCAAACCGAGCAGTACTTC

v_gene: TRBV27
abundance: few
len: 17
d_gene: -
j_gene: TRBJ1-1
CDR3aa: CASSWGQGGGRITEAFF
CDR3nt: TGTGCCAGCAGTTGGGGTCAAGGGGGGGGGAGAATCACTGAAGCTTTCTTT

v_gene: TRBV4-2
abundance: -
len: 16
d_gene: -
j_gene: TRBJ1-4
CDR3aa: CASSQVGWSTNEKLFF
CDR3nt: TGTGCCAGCAGCCAAGTCGGGTGGTCAACTAATGAAAAACTGTTTTTT

v_gene: TRBV9
abundance: -
len: 16
d_gene: TRBD2
j_gene: TRBJ2-3
CDR3aa: CASSPGLAGGLDTQYF
CDR3nt: TGTGCCAGCAGCCCAGGACTAGCGGGAGGGCTAGATACGCAGTATTTT

v_gene: TRBV5-1
abundance: -
len: 15
d_gene: -
j_gene: TRBJ1-2
CDR3aa: CASSAPGQSGYGYTF
CDR3nt: TGCGCCAGCAGCGCACCTGGACAGTCTGGCTATGGCTACACCTTC

v_gene: TRBV11-2
abundance: -
len: 15
d_gene: TRBD2
j_gene: TRBJ2-5
CDR3aa: CASSPRLAGGETQYF
CDR3nt: TGTGCCAGCAGCCCCAGACTAGCGGGAGGGGAGACCCAGTACTTC

v_gene: TRBV24-1
abundance: -
len: 16
d_gene: TRBD2
j_gene: TRBJ2-1
CDR3aa: CATNAALAGGHNEQFF
CDR3nt: TGTGCCACCAACGCAGCCTTAGCGGGAGGCCACAATGAGCAGTTCTTC

v_gene: TRBV24-1
abundance: -
len: 16
d_gene: TRBD1
j_gene: TRBJ2-2
CDR3aa: CATSALTGVNTGELFF
CDR3nt: TGTGCCACCAGTGCCCTCACAGGGGTGAACACCGGGGAGCTGTTTTTT

v_gene: TRBV5-4
abundance: -
len: 15
d_gene: TRBD1
j_gene: TRBJ2-7
CDR3aa: CASSLGGDRVYEQYF
CDR3nt: TGTGCCAGCAGCTTGGGGGGGGACAGGGTTTACGAGCAGTACTTC

v_gene: TRBV6-1
abundance: once
len: 13
d_gene: -
j_gene: TRBJ1-1
CDR3aa: CASSERSKSMRFF
CDR3nt: TGTGCCAGCAGTGAGAGGAGTAAGTCTATGAGGTTCTTT

v_gene: TRBV5-4
abundance: -
len: 16
d_gene: -
j_gene: TRBJ2-2
CDR3aa: CASSLVPGSNTGELFF
CDR3nt: TGTGCCAGCAGCTTGGTTCCAGGGTCGAACACCGGGGAGCTGTTTTTT

v_gene: TRBV19
abundance: -
len: 14
d_gene: -
j_gene: TRBJ2-1
CDR3aa: CASSGGVSYNEQFF
CDR3nt: TGTGCCAGTAGTGGCGGGGTCTCCTACAATGAGCAGTTCTTC

v_gene: TRBV28
abundance: -
len: 16
d_gene: TRBD1
j_gene: TRBJ1-5
CDR3aa: CASSLAGGAGNQPQHF
CDR3nt: TGTGCCAGCAGTTTAGCAGGGGGAGCGGGCAATCAGCCCCAGCATTTT

v_gene: TRBV12-5
abundance: -
len: 17
d_gene: -
j_gene: TRBJ2-1
CDR3aa: CASGIVWGPSSYNEQFF
CDR3nt: TGTGCTAGTGGTATTGTTTGGGGCCCCAGCTCCTACAATGAGCAGTTCTTC

v_gene: TRBV7-2
abundance: -
len: 14
d_gene: -
j_gene: TRBJ2-7
CDR3aa: CASSLGGSTYEQYF
CDR3nt: TGTGCCAGCAGCTTAGGCGGGTCGACCTACGAGCAGTACTTC

v_gene: TRBV6-5
abundance: -
len: 15
d_gene: -
j_gene: TRBJ1-1
CDR3aa: CASSLSGGMNTEAFF
CDR3nt: TGTGCCAGCAGTTTATCAGGAGGTATGAACACTGAAGCTTTCTTT

v_gene: TRBV11-2
abundance: -
len: 15
d_gene: -
j_gene: TRBJ2-7
CDR3aa: CASSLDLGPTYEQYF
CDR3nt: TGTGCCAGCAGCTTAGATCTGGGGCCGACCTACGAGCAGTACTTC

v_gene: TRBV6-5
abundance: -
len: 15
d_gene: -
j_gene: TRBJ1-5
CDR3aa: CASLRAGAVNQPQHF
CDR3nt: TGTGCCAGCCTCCGGGCAGGGGCCGTCAATCAGCCCCAGCATTTT

v_gene: TRBV4-1
abundance: -
len: 16
d_gene: TRBD2
j_gene: TRBJ2-7
CDR3aa: CASSQVLLAGVDEQYF
CDR3nt: TGCGCCAGCAGCCAGGTCCTACTAGCGGGAGTTGACGAGCAGTACTTC

v_gene: TRBV6-5
abundance: few
len: 11
d_gene: -
j_gene: TRBJ2-1
CDR3aa: CASRSHGEQFF
CDR3nt: TGTGCCAGCAGAAGTCACGGTGAGCAGTTCTTC

v_gene: TRBV12-3/TRBV12-4
abundance: -
len: 13
d_gene: TRBD1
j_gene: TRBJ1-2
CDR3aa: CASSFDRVYGYTF
CDR3nt: TGTGCCAGCAGTTTCGACAGGGTTTACGGCTACACCTTC

v_gene: TRBV6-5
abundance: -
len: 14
d_gene: -
j_gene: TRBJ2-3
CDR3aa: CASIRAPLTDTQYF
CDR3nt: TGTGCCAGCATCAGGGCCCCACTCACAGATACGCAGTATTTT

v_gene: TRBV2
abundance: -
len: 16
d_gene: TRBD2
j_gene: TRBJ2-1
CDR3aa: CASRRTSAYSYNEQFF
CDR3nt: TGTGCCAGCAGGCGGACTAGCGCCTACTCCTACAATGAGCAGTTCTTC

v_gene: TRBV2
abundance: -
len: 14
d_gene: TRBD2
j_gene: TRBJ2-1
CDR3aa: CASSTRTSENEQFF
CDR3nt: TGTGCCAGCAGTACTCGGACTAGCGAGAATGAGCAGTTCTTC

v_gene: TRBV14
abundance: -
len: 13
d_gene: -
j_gene: TRBJ2-2
CDR3aa: CASSQEERGELFF
CDR3nt: TGTGCCAGCAGCCAAGAGGAGAGAGGGGAGCTGTTTTTT

v_gene: TRBV4-1
abundance: -
len: 17
d_gene: -
j_gene: TRBJ1-1
CDR3aa: CASSQDLADHMNTEAFF
CDR3nt: TGCGCCAGCAGCCAAGATCTGGCAGATCACATGAACACTGAAGCTTTCTTT

v_gene: TRBV7-9
abundance: -
len: 14
d_gene: -
j_gene: TRBJ2-7
CDR3aa: CASSSQGPPYEQYF
CDR3nt: TGTGCCAGCAGCTCACAGGGTCCCCCTTACGAGCAGTACTTC

v_gene: TRBV2
abundance: -
len: 15
d_gene: TRBD2
j_gene: TRBJ2-2
CDR3aa: CASSREVSNTGELFF
CDR3nt: TGTGCCAGCAGTCGGGAGGTTTCGAACACCGGGGAGCTGTTTTTT

v_gene: TRBV9
abundance: -
len: 17
d_gene: -
j_gene: TRBJ1-2
CDR3aa: CASSTGEGYSSNYGYTF
CDR3nt: TGTGCCAGCAGCACCGGGGAGGGGTATAGTTCCAACTATGGCTACACCTTC

v_gene: TRBV9
abundance: -
len: 18
d_gene: TRBD2
j_gene: TRBJ2-7
CDR3aa: CASSVVEGKDAGVYEQYF
CDR3nt: TGTGCCAGCAGCGTAGTAGAGGGAAAGGACGCGGGAGTCTACGAGCAGTACTTC

v_gene: TRBV4-3
abundance: -
len: 16
d_gene: -
j_gene: TRBJ1-4
CDR3aa: CASSQDAAGTNEKLFF
CDR3nt: TGCGCCAGCAGCCAAGATGCAGCAGGGACTAATGAAAAACTGTTTTTT

v_gene: TRBV11-3
abundance: -
len: 13
d_gene: -
j_gene: TRBJ2-3
CDR3aa: CASSPFGTDTQYF
CDR3nt: TGTGCCAGCAGCCCGTTCGGCACAGATACGCAGTATTTT

v_gene: TRBV19
abundance: once
len: 15
d_gene: TRBD2
j_gene: TRBJ2-1
CDR3aa: CASSEGLADYNEQFF
CDR3nt: TGTGCCAGTAGTGAGGGACTAGCGGACTACAATGAGCAGTTCTTC

v_gene: TRBV4-3
abundance: -
len: 16
d_gene: -
j_gene: TRBJ1-4
CDR3aa: CASSPTDWATREKLFF
CDR3nt: TGCGCCAGCAGCCCCACGGACTGGGCCACCCGTGAAAAACTGTTTTTT

v_gene: TRBV19
abundance: -
len: 15
d_gene: -
j_gene: TRBJ2-1
CDR3aa: CASSIEGGPYNEQFF
CDR3nt: TGTGCCAGTAGTATAGAGGGGGGGCCCTACAATGAGCAGTTCTTC

v_gene: TRBV5-1
abundance: -
len: 17
d_gene: TRBD1
j_gene: TRBJ2-7
CDR3aa: CASSLGRRQGSSYEQYF
CDR3nt: TGCGCCAGCAGCTTGGGCCGCCGACAGGGCAGCTCCTACGAGCAGTACTTC

v_gene: TRBV6-5
abundance: -
len: 14
d_gene: -
j_gene: TRBJ2-3
CDR3aa: CASSYSDSADTQYF
CDR3nt: TGTGCCAGCAGTTACTCAGATAGTGCAGATACGCAGTATTTT

v_gene: TRBV7-9
abundance: -
len: 14
d_gene: -
j_gene: TRBJ2-3
CDR3aa: CASSLGLAGDTQYF
CDR3nt: TGTGCCAGCAGCTTAGGCCTAGCTGGAGATACGCAGTATTTT

v_gene: TRBV6-2/TRBV6-3
abundance: -
len: 12
d_gene: -
j_gene: TRBJ1-5
CDR3aa: CASSYPTVYQHF
CDR3nt: TGTGCCAGCAGTTATCCGACAGTGTACCAGCATTTT

v_gene: TRBV7-6
abundance: -
len: 13
d_gene: -
j_gene: TRBJ2-2
CDR3aa: CASSQPGDGELFF
CDR3nt: TGTGCCAGCAGCCAACCGGGAGACGGGGAGCTGTTTTTT

v_gene: TRBV6-6
abundance: once
len: 17
d_gene: -
j_gene: TRBJ2-7
CDR3aa: CASSHEVIGVGSYEQYF
CDR3nt: TGTGCCAGCAGTCACGAGGTCATAGGGGTCGGCTCCTACGAACAGTACTTC

v_gene: TRBV27
abundance: few
len: 13
d_gene: -
j_gene: TRBJ1-1
CDR3aa: CASSLSRVAGAFF
CDR3nt: TGTGCCAGCAGTTTATCGCGGGTCGCGGGGGCTTTCTTT